The 7 T cell receptor beta chains below were found in one sample sequenced in a study of cytomegalovirus exposure and HLA in healthy donors. TCRdb's table, derived via immunoSEQ multiplex PCR, lists solely in-frame clones and lacks some. The sample lists tens of thousands of clones; over 75% were seen once. Sequencing used PBMCs. These receptors came from a woman under 40 in good health and CMV-seronegative.

The chain links TRBV7-9 to TRBJ1-1; D unclear. Germline V lookup: CDR1 SEHNR, CDR2 FQNEAQ (reference sequence). Trimming took 3 bases from V and 10 from J, leaving 12 bases between them. The CDR3 has 12 amino acids. DNA of the CDR3: TGTGCCAGCAGCTTGTTGAGGAATGGAGCTTTCTTT. It codes for CASSLLRNGAFF.

The chain employs TRBV28 and TRBJ2-2; 7 nucleotides align to TRBD1. Germline-derived CDR1 and CDR2 are MDHEN and SYDVKM. The V segment lost 8 bases and the J segment 2 bases; nucleotides outside the gene matches: 5. This CDR3 is built from 14 residues. The DNA of the CDR3 is TGTGCCAGCGGCGACAGGGCCAACACCGGGGAGCTGTTTTTT. Protein product: CASGDRANTGELFF.

The chain is built from TRBV7-9 and TRBJ2-7, with 9 positions matching TRBD2. The germline V gene encodes CDR1 SEHNR and CDR2 FQNEAQ (reference sequence). This CDR3 is built from 16 residues. V was pared by 2 bases and J by 5 bases, with 10 bases of the junction left unmatched. CDR3 nucleotides: TGTGCCAGCAGCTTATGGGGCGGGAGGGCCGTAGACGAGCAGTACTTC. Amino acid sequence: CASSLWGGRAVDEQYF.

The gene calls are TRBV21-1 and TRBJ1-2; TRBD1, as called in the table, went unchecked against the DNA. TRBV21-1 is a pseudogene segment. This CDR3 is 17 amino acids long. The DNA for the CDR3 is TGTGCCAGCAGCAAGAGAGGACAGGGGGCTATGTGGAATGGCTACACCTTC. Its protein is CASSKRGQGAMWNGYTF.

The chain carries TRBV20-1 and TRBJ1-1; D unclear. V gave up 7 bases and J gave up 1 base, with 7 bases separating them. CDR1 and CDR2 (germline): DFQATT, SNEGSKA (reference sequence). The length of the CDR3 is 11 residues. The CDR3 reads CSERQNTEAFF. CDR3 nucleotides: TGCAGTGAGAGGCAGAACACTGAAGCTTTCTTT.

This clone was seen once. The chain is built from TRBV14 and TRBJ1-2; the D is unclear. Trimming pared 5 bases from V and 1 base from J, leaving 8 bases between. The CDR3 runs 13 residues. CDR1 SGHDN and CDR2 FVKESK come from the germline V gene. The CDR3: CASSAGLNYGYTF. CDR3 sequence (DNA): TGTGCCAGCAGCGCGGGCCTTAACTATGGCTACACCTTC.

This clone turned up a few times. The CDR3 spells CASKLAGGHSSYEQYF. Here the CDR3 DNA reads TGTGCCAGTAAGCTAGCGGGAGGACATAGCTCCTACGAGCAGTACTTC. This chain joins TRBV19 and TRBJ2-7; 11 bases map to TRBD2. The V segment lost 7 bases and the J segment 0 bases; nucleotides outside the gene matches: 8. The CDR3 sequence is 16 residues long. Germline V gene data show CDR1 as LNHDA and CDR2 as SQIVND (reference sequence). Together with reference TRBV19 and TRBJ2-7, the CDR3 gives the full variable domain: DGGITQSPKYLFRKEGQNVTLSCEQNLNHDAMYWYRQDPGQGLRLIYYSQIVNDFQKGDIAEGYSVSREKKESFPLTVTSAQKNPTAFYLCASKLAGGHSSYEQYFGPGTRLTVT.